The clone carrying this TCR beta chain is a singleton in its sample. This entry comes from a study of cytomegalovirus exposure and HLA in healthy donors. With 60 Vbeta and 13 Jbeta primers, the PCR was carried out. Measured with immunoSEQ multiplex PCR; TCRdb has only the in-frame clones, and not every one. The sample gives 150,000 or so clones, 80% to 90% of which show up once; roughly 0.69% is in the top ten. The trim removed 3 bases at V and 4 bases at J, leaving 7 bases unmatched. The CDR3 is 16 amino acids. CDR1 is SGHRS, CDR2 YFSETQ, per germline. This receptor was obtained from a woman younger than 30 in good health and CMV-seronegative. The genes are TRBV5-1 and TRBJ2-3; 11 bases agree with TRBD2. The sample taken for sequencing was PBMCs. The CDR3 protein is CASSYRTSGYADTQYF. CDR3 nucleotides: TGCGCCAGCAGCTACCGGACTAGCGGGTACGCAGATACGCAGTATTTT.